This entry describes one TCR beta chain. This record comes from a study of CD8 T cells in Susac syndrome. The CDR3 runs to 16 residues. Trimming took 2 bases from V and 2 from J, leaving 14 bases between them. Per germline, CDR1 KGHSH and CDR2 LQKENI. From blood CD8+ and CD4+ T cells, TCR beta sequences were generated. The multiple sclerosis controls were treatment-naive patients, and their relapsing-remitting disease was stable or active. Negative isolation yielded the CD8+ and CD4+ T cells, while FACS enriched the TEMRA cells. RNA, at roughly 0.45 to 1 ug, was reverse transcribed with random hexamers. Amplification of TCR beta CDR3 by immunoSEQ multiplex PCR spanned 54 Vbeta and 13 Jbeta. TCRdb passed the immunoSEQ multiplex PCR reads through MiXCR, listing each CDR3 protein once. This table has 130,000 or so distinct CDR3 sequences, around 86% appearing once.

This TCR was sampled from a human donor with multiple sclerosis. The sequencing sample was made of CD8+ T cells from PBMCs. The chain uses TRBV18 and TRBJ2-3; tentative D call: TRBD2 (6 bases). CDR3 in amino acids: CASSPMGGGTTDTQYF. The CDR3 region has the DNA TGTGCCAGCTCACCAATGGGCGGAGGGACCACAGATACGCAGTATTTT.